The 17 T cell receptor beta chains listed next were all sequenced from one sample in a study of control samples from healthy donors and cancer patients (dated by TCRdb to 2018 to 2021). Preparation of the library involved the immunoSEQ multiplex PCR assay. Held by TCRdb, this immuneACCESS table contains in-frame sequences only and omits some clones. Under half of the omission traces to an unresolved V gene where checked; the cause of the rest is unknown. Counted in this sample were roughly 100,000 clones; 88% of them appeared once. Of the sample, less than 15% falls within the top ten clones. The specimen sequenced was blood. The receptor source for this set is a man aged 30 to 39 in good health.

The chain is built from TRBV12-5 and TRBJ2-7; weak D call: TRBD1 (5 bases). The V end lost 0 bases, the J end lost 7 bases, and 10 bases lay between the germline ends. The length of the CDR3 is 13 residues. From germline, CDR1 is LGHNT and CDR2 FRNRAP. Here the CDR3 DNA reads TGTGCTAGTGGTTTGGTACAGGTGGGGGAGCAGTACTTC. It encodes CASGLVQVGEQYF.

The CDR3: CASSPGLGNYGYTF. The CDR3 nucleotides read TGTGCCAGCAGCCCCGGTTTGGGGAACTATGGCTACACCTTC. This chain joins TRBV7-9 and TRBJ1-2; no clear D. With 5 bases removed from V and 2 bases from J, the gap between germline ends came to 12 bases. The CDR3 covers 14 residues. CDR1 is SEHNR and CDR2 is FQNEAQ in the germline V gene (reference sequence).

The V and J genes are TRBV6-5 and TRBJ2-1; D gene unclear. Germline CDR1 is MNHEY and CDR2 is SVGAGI. CDR3 length: 14 amino acids. Between the trimmed V and J ends, which lost 8 bases and 4 bases, there was a span of 15 bases. Here the CDR3 DNA reads TGTGCCAGCCAAATCGGAACAACATACAATGAGCAGTTCTTC. It yields the protein CASQIGTTYNEQFF.

The CDR3 is CASSRDSIMNTEAFF. DNA for the CDR3: TGTGCCAGTAGCCGGGACAGCATCATGAACACTGAAGCTTTCTTT. This chain links TRBV19 with TRBJ1-1; the match to TRBD1 covers 7 bases. This CDR3 contains 15 residues. After removal of 6 bases from V and 0 bases from J, the junction contained 7 bases not matched to a gene. The germline gives CDR1 LNHDA, CDR2 SQIVND (reference sequence).

The V gene is TRBV11-3, the J gene TRBJ2-7, with D unresolved. Germline V CDR1 and CDR2: SGHNT, YENEEA. This CDR3 region has 12 residues. V was trimmed by 5 bases and J by 4 bases, leaving 9 bases between them. The CDR3 region is CASSPADYEQYF. For the CDR3, the DNA is TGTGCCAGCAGCCCAGCCGATTACGAGCAGTACTTC.

The V and J genes are TRBV6-5 and TRBJ2-7, with D perhaps assigned TRBD1 or TRBD2 (6 bases each). This CDR3 contains 14 residues. V lost 2 bases and J 5 bases, leaving 13 bases between the germline ends. Germline assignment: CDR1 MNHEY and CDR2 SVGAGI. This CDR3 is CASSYERGAHEQYF. Here the CDR3 DNA reads TGTGCCAGCAGTTACGAGAGGGGGGCCCACGAGCAGTACTTC.

The rearrangement joins TRBV5-6 to TRBJ2-7; D remains unclear. Germline V gives CDR1 SGHDT, CDR2 YYEEEE. V was trimmed by 4 bases and J by 0 bases, leaving 2 bases between them. The CDR3 sequence is 11 residues long. The CDR3 nucleotides are TGTGCCAGCAGCCACTCCTACGAGCAGTACTTC. This encodes CASSHSYEQYF.

The genes are TRBV5-4 and TRBJ2-3; 14 bases map to TRBD2. V lost 3 bases and J lost 8; bases outside the gene matches: 11. The CDR3 has 17 amino acids. Germline values: CDR1 SGHNT, CDR2 YYREEE (reference sequence). CDR3 in amino acids: CASSSGTSGSGLGTQYF. DNA for the CDR3: TGTGCCAGCAGCTCTGGGACTAGCGGGAGTGGATTGGGTACGCAGTATTTT.

The chain combines TRBV2 with TRBJ1-1; D unresolved. The V and J ends lost 11 bases and 0 bases respectively, with 19 bases between them. The CDR3 loop spans 15 amino acids. Germline-derived CDR1 and CDR2 are SNHLY and FYNNEI. The CDR3 DNA sequence: TGTGCCGGCCGGACCTCGGGGTCTATGAACACTGAAGCTTTCTTT. This sequence encodes CAGRTSGSMNTEAFF.

The chain recombines TRBV9 with TRBJ2-1; D might be TRBD2 (6 bases). V was pared by 0 bases and J by 8 bases, with 18 bases between. Germline V gene sequence: CDR1 SGDLS, CDR2 YYNGEE. The CDR3 runs 16 residues. The CDR3 here is CASSVGVSGGKDEQFF. DNA of the CDR3: TGTGCCAGCAGCGTAGGGGTTAGCGGTGGTAAGGATGAGCAGTTCTTC.

V usage is TRBV19 and J usage is TRBJ2-2; 11 bases are shared with TRBD1. This CDR3 comprises 13 residues. V dropped 10 bases and J dropped 7; count of bases not matched to a gene: 5. Germline CDR1 reads LNHDA; CDR2 reads SQIVND (reference sequence). CDR3 sequence: CATGQGAFGELFF. CDR3 nucleotides: TGTGCCACCGGACAGGGGGCGTTCGGGGAGCTGTTTTTT.

A note on this clone: The sample carries other DNA sequences with the same CDR3. The gene calls are TRBV5-4 and TRBJ2-3; D may be TRBD1 or TRBD2 (5 bases each). The CDR3 has 14 amino acids. CDR1 is SGHNT, CDR2 YYREEE, per germline (reference sequence). The V and J ends lost 4 bases and 0 bases respectively, with 9 bases between them. The CDR3 DNA is TGTGCCAGCAGCCTGGGGGACAGCACAGATACGCAGTATTTT. It yields the protein CASSLGDSTDTQYF.

The chain employs TRBV5-4 and TRBJ1-2; the match to TRBD1 covers 7 bases. Germline-derived CDR1 and CDR2 are SGHNT and YYREEE (reference sequence). V shed 0 bases and J 7 bases; nucleotides not matched to a gene: 3. This CDR3 contains 13 residues. CDR3 sequence: CASSLAGGGGYTF. The CDR3 DNA follows: TGTGCCAGCAGCTTGGCAGGGGGGGGTGGCTACACCTTC.

The chain has TRBV6-2 or TRBV6-3 and TRBJ1-2; D perhaps matches TRBD1 (6 bases). Looked up from germline, CDR1 is MNHEY and CDR2 is SVGEGT. The germline V and J ends were trimmed by 2 bases and 0 bases, with 13 bases remaining between them. This CDR3 contains 16 residues. CDR3 sequence (DNA): TGTGCCAGCAGTTACGGGTCGGGGGGCCCTAACTATGGCTACACCTTC. As protein: CASSYGSGGPNYGYTF.

The genes are TRBV19 and TRBJ2-2; D possibly matches TRBD1 or TRBD2 (5 bases each). The germline gives CDR1 LNHDA, CDR2 SQIVND (reference sequence). The ends were cut back, 6 bases at V and 2 bases at J, with 10 bases in the middle. The length of the CDR3 is 14 residues. The CDR3 nucleotides read TGTGCCAGTAGACCGGGGCTAAACACCGGGGAGCTGTTTTTT. Protein: CASRPGLNTGELFF.

This rearrangement joins TRBV5-1 to TRBJ1-2; D not resolved. The length of the CDR3 is 14 residues. Trimming pared 0 bases from V and 2 bases from J, leaving 8 bases between. Germline V lookup: CDR1 SGHRS, CDR2 YFSETQ. The CDR3 DNA follows: TGCGCCAGCAGCTTGGAGTCGGGCAACTATGGCTACACCTTC. Translated, it gives CASSLESGNYGYTF.

This clone came up once. The chain is built from TRBV4-2 and TRBJ2-7, with TRBD2 matching over 7 bases. Trimming removed 5 bases from V and 6 bases from J; junction bases left unmatched: 13. This CDR3 has 15 amino acids. Germline assignment: CDR1 LGHNA and CDR2 YNFKEQ. Here the CDR3 DNA reads TGTGCCAGCAGCGTCAGACTGGGGGGGGGAGGCGAGCAGTACTTC. This gives the protein CASSVRLGGGGEQYF.